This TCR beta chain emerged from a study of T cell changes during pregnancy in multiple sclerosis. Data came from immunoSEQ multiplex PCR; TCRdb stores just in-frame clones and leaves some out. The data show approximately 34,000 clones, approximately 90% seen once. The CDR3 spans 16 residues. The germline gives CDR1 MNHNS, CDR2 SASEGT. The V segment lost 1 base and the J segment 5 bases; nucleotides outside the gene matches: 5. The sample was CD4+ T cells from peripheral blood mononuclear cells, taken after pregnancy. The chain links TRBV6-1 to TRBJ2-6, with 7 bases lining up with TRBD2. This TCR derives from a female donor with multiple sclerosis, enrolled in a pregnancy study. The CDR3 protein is CASSEGGGPWANVLTF. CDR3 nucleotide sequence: TGTGCCAGCAGTGAAGGGGGGGGTCCGTGGGCCAACGTCCTGACTTTC.